This T cell receptor beta chain was recorded in a study of T cells in women clearing cervical HPV infection. Study context: Cases: HPV16-related CIN3 or worse on histology, 2 invasive cancers.

As concerns this clone: The read terminates 3 residues ahead of where the CDR3 ends, so the germline J gene completes it.

Assay: immunoSEQ multiplex PCR; the TCRdb copy retains only in-frame clones and omits some. The sample totals approximately 16,000 clones. This CDR3 has 14 residues. Germline CDR1 and CDR2: ENHRY and SYGVKD. Trimming removed 2 bases from V and 6 bases from J, with 11 bases in between. This receptor was obtained from a woman between 18 and 69 years old with a cervical HPV16 infection that either progressed to CIN3+ or cleared (not recorded which). Sequencing was done on a sample of blood buffy coat. The V and J genes are TRBV10-3 and TRBJ2-1; D remains ambiguous. The CDR3 is CAISEGLTGNEQFF. Incomplete CDR3 DNA: TGTGCCATCAGTGAGGGCTTGACTGGCAATGAG.